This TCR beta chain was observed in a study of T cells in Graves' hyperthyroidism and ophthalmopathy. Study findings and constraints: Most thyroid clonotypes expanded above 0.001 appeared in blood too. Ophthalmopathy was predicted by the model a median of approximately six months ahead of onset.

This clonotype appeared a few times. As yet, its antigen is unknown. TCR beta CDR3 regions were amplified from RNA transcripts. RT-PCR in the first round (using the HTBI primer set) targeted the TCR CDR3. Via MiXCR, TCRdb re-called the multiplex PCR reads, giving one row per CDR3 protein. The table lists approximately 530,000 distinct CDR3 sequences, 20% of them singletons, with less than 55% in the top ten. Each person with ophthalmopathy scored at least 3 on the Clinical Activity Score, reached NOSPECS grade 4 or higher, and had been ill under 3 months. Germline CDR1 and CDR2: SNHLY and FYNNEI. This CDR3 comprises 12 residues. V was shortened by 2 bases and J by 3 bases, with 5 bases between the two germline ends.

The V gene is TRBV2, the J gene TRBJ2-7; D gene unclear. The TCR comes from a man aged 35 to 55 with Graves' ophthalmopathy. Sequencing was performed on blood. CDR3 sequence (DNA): TGTGCCAGCAGTGAAATAGTCTACGAGCAGTACTTC. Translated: CASSEIVYEQYF.